These 25 T cell receptor beta chains share one sample of origin, sequenced in a study of T cell repertoires in cytomegalovirus infection. No antigen has been identified for these receptors. TCRdb used MiXCR to reprocess the reads, holding one entry per CDR3 protein. Among 900,000 to 950,000 distinct CDR3 sequences, approximately 32% were seen once, and the ten largest hold about an eighth. This specimen consisted of cultured CD8+ T cells from PBMCs, obtained from culture after CMV antigen stimulation. These receptors were obtained from a human donor in good health (CMV status not recorded). Some clones in this sample may be carry-over from other donors' samples.

J is TRBJ2-1 and V is TRBV7-3; no clear D gene. Germline V gene sequence: CDR1 SGHTA, CDR2 FQGTGA. The CDR3 has 15 residues. V was trimmed by 2 bases and J by 1 base, leaving 9 bases between them. The CDR3 nucleotides read TGTGCCAGCAGCTTAGAATTGACTTCCTACAATGAGCAGTTCTTC. This translates into CASSLELTSYNEQFF.

This chain uses TRBV12-5 with TRBJ1-5; no clear D gene. The germline V and J ends were trimmed by 6 bases and 0 bases, with 9 bases remaining between them. The CDR3 is made up of 14 amino acids. Per the germline V gene, CDR1 is LGHNT and CDR2 is FRNRAP. This CDR3 is CASGYRNSNQPQHF. In nucleotides, the CDR3 is TGTGCTAGTGGATATAGAAATAGCAATCAGCCCCAGCATTTT.

This clonotype was seen only once. The rearrangement links TRBV6-1 to TRBJ2-7; unclear D gene. Trimming stripped 2 bases from V and 5 bases from J, with 13 bases between. The V gene's germline CDR1 is MNHNS and CDR2 SASEGT. The CDR3 covers 14 residues. The CDR3 sequence is CASSETGLLNEQYF. In nucleotides, the CDR3 is TGTGCCAGCAGTGAAACCGGCCTACTCAACGAGCAGTACTTC.

This chain links TRBV2 with TRBJ2-7; possibly TRBD2 for D (6 bases). Germline V gene sequence: CDR1 SNHLY, CDR2 FYNNEI. V was clipped by 0 bases and J by 3 bases, with 9 bases between them. CDR3 length: 14 residues. Here the CDR3 DNA reads TGTGCCAGCAGTGAAGCGGGGGGTGACTACGAGCAGTACGTC. The encoded protein is CASSEAGGDYEQYV.

This clonotype turned up a few times. This chain uses TRBV4-1 with TRBJ1-1; tentative D call: TRBD1 (5 bases). The CDR3 has 16 amino acids. V lost 0 bases and J lost 7, with 18 bases in between. Per the germline V gene, CDR1 is MGHRA and CDR2 is YSYEKL. CDR3 sequence reads: CASSQEDPRQWGEAFF. The CDR3 DNA reads as TGCGCCAGCAGCCAAGAAGACCCCCGACAGTGGGGTGAAGCTTTCTTT.

V usage is TRBV4-1 and J usage is TRBJ2-3; 8 bases align to TRBD2. The CDR3 sequence is 13 residues long. The trim removed 5 bases at V and 4 bases at J, leaving 2 bases unmatched. Germline V gives CDR1 MGHRA, CDR2 YSYEKL. As DNA, the CDR3 is TGCGCCAGCAGCGGAGCGGGGGCAGATACGCAGTATTTT. It specifies CASSGAGADTQYF.

In regard to this clonotype: One base away lies a much larger clone, so this may be a sequencing read error. The CDR3 end shows no conserved phenylalanine or tryptophan, and so a read error is likely. This sequence joins TRBV7-4 and TRBJ2-7, with 9 nucleotides matching TRBD1. J was trimmed by 6 bases and V by 4 bases; bases with no gene match: 1. The CDR3 is 12 amino acids. CDR1 is SGHVT, CDR2 SQSDAQ, per germline. The CDR3 sequence: CASSSDRGEQYL. As DNA, the CDR3 is TGTGCCAGCAGCTCGGACAGGGGCGAGCAGTACCTC.

This clonotype appeared a few times. The chain uses TRBV6-2 or TRBV6-3 and TRBJ1-1; D call uncertain. Trimming left V 0 bases short and J 6 bases short, with 5 bases between. The CDR3 runs 12 residues. CDR1 MNHEY and CDR2 SVGEGT come from the germline V gene. In DNA, the CDR3 is TGTGCCAGCAGTTACTCGACGCCTGAAGCTTTCTTT. It is translated as CASSYSTPEAFF.

There are a few counts of this clonotype. The chain is built from TRBV6-6 and TRBJ2-5, with D hard to call. The V gene lost 2 bases and the J gene lost 5 bases, with 9 bases spanning the gap. The CDR3 runs to 13 residues. Germline CDR1 MNHNY, CDR2 SVGAGI (reference sequence). The CDR3 protein is CASSYRAWETQYF. The CDR3 region has the DNA TGTGCCAGCAGTTACAGGGCGTGGGAGACCCAGTACTTC.

The chain uses TRBV27 and TRBJ2-1; D remains ambiguous. Trimming pared 5 bases from V and 5 bases from J, leaving 13 bases between. Per germline, CDR1 MNHEY and CDR2 SMNVEV (reference sequence). The CDR3 is 14 residues long. CDR3 sequence: CASSVLDPDNEQFF. As DNA, the CDR3 is TGTGCCAGCAGTGTGTTAGATCCAGACAATGAGCAGTTCTTC.

This clonotype was detected a few times. This chain joins TRBV6-6 and TRBJ2-5; 10 bases are shared with TRBD2. Germline lookup yields CDR1 MNHNY and CDR2 SVGAGI (reference sequence). J gave up 1 base and V 10 bases, and 12 bases lay outside the gene matches. The CDR3 consists of 16 residues. CDR3 coding DNA: TGTGCCACCAGGAGAGAGGCTAGCGGGGGCCAAGAGACCCAGTACTTC. This encodes CATRREASGGQETQYF.

This clonotype has just a few counts. The chain links TRBV7-8 to TRBJ2-5; 7 bases map to TRBD1. The germline V gene has CDR1 SGHVS and CDR2 FQNEAQ. V trimming: 0 bases; J trimming: 0 bases; junction bases outside the gene matches: 7. The CDR3 totals 17 residues. The CDR3 bases are TGTGCCAGCAGCTTAGCCAGCGGCAGGGGGTACCAAGAGACCCAGTACTTC. Translating gives CASSLASGRGYQETQYF.

There are a few counts of this clonotype. The chain links TRBV13 to TRBJ2-2, with TRBD2 as a possible D gene (5 bases). This CDR3 has 13 residues. CDR1 and CDR2 from the germline V gene are PRHDT and FYEKMQ (reference sequence). V gave up 11 bases and J gave up 5 bases, with 15 bases separating them. In DNA, the CDR3 is TGTGCCGGCGGACTCCGGAGGACCGGGGAGCTGTTTTTT. Its translation: CAGGLRRTGELFF. The variable domain in full, completed from reference TRBV13 and TRBJ2-2, reads AAGVIQSPRHLIKEKRETATLKCYPIPRHDTVYWYQQGPGQDPQFLISFYEKMQSDKGSIPDRFSAQQFSDYHSELNMSSLELGDSALYFCAGGLRRTGELFFGEGSRLTVL.

This clonotype was seen many times. The chain combines TRBV7-6 with TRBJ2-3; 11 bases line up with TRBD1. V was clipped by 3 bases and J by 3 bases; unmatched bases: 5. Germline values: CDR1 SGHVS, CDR2 FNYEAQ. The CDR3 runs to 16 residues. The CDR3 bases are TGTGCCAGCAGCTTGGGGACAGGGGGTTCTACAGATACGCAGTATTTT. Amino acids: CASSLGTGGSTDTQYF.

The gene calls are TRBV28 and TRBJ1-2; D perhaps matches TRBD1 (5 bases). Germline CDR1 reads MDHEN; CDR2 reads SYDVKM. The CDR3 spans 15 residues. Trimming pared 2 bases from V and 2 bases from J, leaving 12 bases between. CDR3 sequence: CASSLEGYLNYGYTF. For the CDR3, the DNA is TGTGCCAGCAGTTTAGAGGGGTATTTAAACTATGGCTACACCTTC.

The chain recombines TRBV2 with TRBJ2-7, with D possibly matching TRBD1 (5 bases). The CDR3 covers 12 residues. Germline assignment: CDR1 SNHLY and CDR2 FYNNEI. V lost 7 bases and J lost 1, with 8 bases in between. CDR3 amino acids: CASISGSYEQYF. The CDR3 DNA sequence: TGTGCCAGCATCTCAGGGTCCTACGAGCAGTACTTC.

This clonotype occurred a few times. DNA of the CDR3: TGTGCCAGCAGCCTGGAACAGCCGAACACCGGGGAGCTGTTTTTT. Residues: CASSLEQPNTGELFF. The genes are TRBV5-4 and TRBJ2-2; D is unresolved. V was cut by 4 bases and J by 0 bases, with 10 bases left in between. CDR3 length: 15 amino acids. The germline V gene encodes CDR1 SGHNT and CDR2 YYREEE (reference sequence).

Ten or more counts support this clonotype. The V call is TRBV7-6, the J call TRBJ2-1, with D possibly being TRBD1 (5 bases). The CDR3 is 16 amino acids. V lost 5 bases and J 2 bases, leaving 16 bases between the germline ends. CDR1 is SGHVS and CDR2 is FNYEAQ in the germline V gene. The CDR3 reads CASSPSPGSPYNEQFF. The CDR3 nucleotides read TGTGCCAGCAGCCCCTCCCCAGGGTCCCCCTACAATGAGCAGTTCTTC. Looking up the rest from reference TRBV7-6 and TRBJ2-1 gives the full variable domain: GAGVSQSPRYKVTKRGQDVALRCDPISGHVSLYWYRQALGQGPEFLTYFNYEAQQDKSGLPNDRFSAERPEGSISTLTIQRTEQRDSAMYRCASSPSPGSPYNEQFFGPGTRLTVL.

V usage is TRBV5-6 and J usage is TRBJ1-5; no definite D call. V was trimmed by 2 bases and J by 0 bases, leaving 9 bases between them. The CDR3 sequence is 15 residues long. CDR1 is SGHDT, CDR2 YYEEEE, per germline. CDR3 DNA sequence: TGTGCCAGCAGCTTAAAAGGGTTTAGCAATCAGCCCCAGCATTTT. Its translation is CASSLKGFSNQPQHF.

The J gene is TRBJ2-7, the V gene TRBV20-1; D unresolved. CDR1 and CDR2 from the germline V gene are DFQATT and SNEGSKA (reference sequence). This CDR3 has 13 amino acids. V dropped 3 bases and J dropped 3 bases, with 12 bases sitting between them. This chain's CDR3 is CSARSSFGYEQYV. CDR3 in DNA: TGCAGTGCTAGGTCTTCCTTCGGCTACGAGCAGTACGTC.

The rearrangement joins TRBV7-6 to TRBJ1-1; D is undetermined. Germline assignment: CDR1 SGHVS and CDR2 FNYEAQ. Trimming pared 11 bases from V and 6 bases from J, leaving 13 bases between. This CDR3 is 11 amino acids long. The chain's CDR3 is CALLGIAEAFF. CDR3 in DNA: TGTGCCCTTCTTGGTATCGCTGAAGCTTTCTTT. The full variable domain, its missing parts supplied by reference TRBV7-6 and TRBJ1-1, is GAGVSQSPRYKVTKRGQDVALRCDPISGHVSLYWYRQALGQGPEFLTYFNYEAQQDKSGLPNDRFSAERPEGSISTLTIQRTEQRDSAMYRCALLGIAEAFFGQGTRLTVV.

V usage is TRBV12-3 or TRBV12-4 and J usage is TRBJ2-3; tentative D call: TRBD1 (5 bases). The CDR3 totals 15 residues. With 3 bases removed from V and 1 base from J, the gap between germline ends came to 11 bases. The CDR3 spells CASSLGQWGTDTQYF. The CDR3 DNA reads TGTGCCAGCAGTTTGGGGCAGTGGGGCACAGATACGCAGTATTTT.

The chain uses TRBV2 and TRBJ1-2; D perhaps matches TRBD1 (5 bases). Germline values: CDR1 SNHLY, CDR2 FYNNEI. This CDR3 is 15 amino acids long. Trimming took 6 bases from V and 8 from J, leaving 22 bases between them. The CDR3 DNA is TGTGCCAGCAGGGAAAACAGGAATCAAGCCAACGGCTACACCTTC. This codes for CASRENRNQANGYTF.

There are a few counts of this clonotype. V and J are TRBV6-2 or TRBV6-3 and TRBJ1-2, with TRBD1 as a possible D gene (5 bases). Trimming cost V 5 bases and J 2 bases, with 15 bases left between them. In germline, CDR1 is MNHEY, CDR2 SVGEGT. The CDR3 length is 15 residues. The CDR3 DNA is TGTGCCAGCAGTGCGCGGACAAGGGGCAACTATGGCTACACCTTC. Translated, it gives CASSARTRGNYGYTF.

In this sample, this clonotype turned up many times. The gene calls are TRBV7-6 and TRBJ2-2; D is unclear. Looked up from germline, CDR1 is SGHVS and CDR2 is FNYEAQ. The CDR3 length is 13 residues. The V end was cut by 0 bases, the J end by 7 bases, with 6 bases between. CDR3 DNA: TGTGCCAGCAGCTTAGCGTACAGCGGGGAGCTGTTTTTT. This codes for CASSLAYSGELFF.